The 13 T cell receptor beta chains below come from one sample, sequenced in a study of response to subunit inactivated influenza vaccine. TCRdb reprocessed the RT-PCR reads with MiXCR, giving one entry per CDR3 protein. The sample lists hundreds of thousands of distinct CDR3 sequences, less than 30% occurring once. The source was CD4+ T cells sorted from PBMCs, collected more than 4 days after vaccination. All receptors come from a man aged 50 to 59 who received an inactivated influenza vaccine.

The rearrangement links TRBV10-3 to TRBJ2-2, with 10 nucleotides matching TRBD2. CDR1 is ENHRY and CDR2 is SYGVKD in the germline V gene. This CDR3 spans 18 amino acids. V dropped 0 bases and J dropped 5; count of bases not matched to a gene: 9. CDR3 amino acids: CAISESAGLAPRTGELFF. CDR3 sequence (DNA): TGTGCCATCAGTGAGTCCGCGGGACTAGCGCCCCGGACCGGGGAGCTGTTTTTT.

This sequence joins TRBV10-3 and TRBJ2-1; 7 bases map to TRBD1. Per germline, CDR1 ENHRY and CDR2 SYGVKD. CDR3 length equals 14 residues. The trim removed 2 bases at V and 9 bases at J, leaving 7 bases unmatched. The DNA for the CDR3 is TGTGCCATCAGTGAGCCAGAACAGGGGCCTGAGCAGTTCTTC. It specifies CAISEPEQGPEQFF.

The rearrangement links TRBV5-1 to TRBJ2-6; D unresolved. CDR1 and CDR2 from the germline V gene are SGHRS and YFSETQ. Trimming took 4 bases from V and 0 from J, leaving 14 bases between them. The CDR3 is made up of 17 amino acids. In DNA form, the CDR3 reads TGCGCCAGCAGCACGGACCCGTTCCTCTCTGGGGCCAACGTCCTGACTTTC. It codes for CASSTDPFLSGANVLTF.

This clonotype was seen more than once but under ten times. The rearrangement joins TRBV29-1 to TRBJ1-1, with 8 bases fitting TRBD1. The CDR3 contains 13 residues. Germline assignment: CDR1 SQVTM and CDR2 ANQGSEA. Trimming at V came to 7 bases and at J to 1 base, leaving 5 bases not matched to a gene. In nucleotides, the CDR3 is TGCAGCGCACGACAGGGGAGGAACACTGAAGCTTTCTTT. This gives the protein CSARQGRNTEAFF.

The gene calls are TRBV20-1 and TRBJ2-1; D is unresolved. Germline assignment: CDR1 DFQATT and CDR2 SNEGSKA (reference sequence). V lost 5 bases, J lost 4 bases, and 18 bases lay in between. This CDR3 is 15 amino acids long. CDR3: CSAESVEDPYNEQFF. The DNA for the CDR3 is TGCAGTGCTGAATCCGTTGAGGATCCGTACAATGAGCAGTTCTTC.

This clonotype appeared a few times. The chain combines TRBV7-2 with TRBJ2-5; D is possibly TRBD1 (5 bases). The CDR3 contains 12 residues. V was trimmed by 4 bases and J by 12 bases, leaving 15 bases between them. From germline, CDR1 is SGHTA and CDR2 FQGNSA. CDR3 protein: CASSSDGGAEYF. CDR3 sequence (DNA): TGTGCCAGCAGCTCCGACGGTGGGGCTGAGTACTTC.

The table lists this clonotype with a few counts. The chain joins TRBV20-1 to TRBJ2-1, with TRBD2 matching 13 bases. The V gene's germline CDR1 is DFQATT and CDR2 SNEGSKA (reference sequence). J gave up 4 bases and V 5 bases, and 8 bases lay outside the gene matches. The CDR3 length is 16 residues. The chain's CDR3 is CSAGTTSGRVYNEQFF. In DNA, the CDR3 is TGCAGTGCTGGCACAACTAGCGGGAGGGTTTACAATGAGCAGTTCTTC.

V usage is TRBV9 and J usage is TRBJ2-2; tentatively, D is TRBD1 or TRBD2 (5 bases each). With 4 bases removed from V and 2 bases from J, the gap between germline ends came to 12 bases. Germline assignment: CDR1 SGDLS and CDR2 YYNGEE. The CDR3 runs 15 residues. The CDR3 sequence is CASSLGASNTGELFF. The CDR3 coding sequence is TGTGCCAGCAGCCTCGGGGCTAGCAACACCGGGGAGCTGTTTTTT.

The chain couples TRBV5-1 to TRBJ2-3; D possibly corresponds to TRBD1 (6 bases). The CDR3 runs to 16 residues. The germline V gene encodes CDR1 SGHRS and CDR2 YFSETQ. V lost 2 bases and J lost 0, with 13 bases in between. CDR3 residues: CASSLGQFSSTDTQYF. In DNA form, the CDR3 reads TGCGCCAGCAGCTTAGGACAGTTTTCTAGCACAGATACGCAGTATTTT.

This clonotype has more than one count but fewer than ten. This rearrangement joins TRBV20-1 to TRBJ2-3, with D uncertain. Trimming shortened V by 0 bases and J by 5 bases, and 9 bases separated the two germline ends. The germline V gene encodes CDR1 DFQATT and CDR2 SNEGSKA (reference sequence). The CDR3 runs 13 residues. This chain's CDR3 is CSARDPLGDTQYF. Here the CDR3 DNA reads TGCAGTGCTAGAGATCCGTTAGGAGATACGCAGTATTTT.

The chain couples TRBV4-3 to TRBJ1-5; unclear D gene. The germline V gene encodes CDR1 LGHNA and CDR2 YSLEER. V dropped 0 bases and J dropped 10 bases, with 10 bases sitting between them. There are 13 residues in the CDR3. CDR3 in amino acids: CASSQEFRSPQHF. CDR3 DNA sequence: TGCGCCAGCAGCCAAGAGTTCCGCAGCCCCCAGCATTTT.

In the case of this clonotype: The junction departs from the called germline gene at one end, perhaps through a read error. This sequence joins TRBV5-1 and TRBJ1-2, with D tentatively TRBD1 (6 bases). The CDR3 consists of 15 residues. CDR1 is SGHRS and CDR2 is YFSETQ in the germline V gene. The CDR3 sequence: CGSSLGTTMGYGYTF. Here the CDR3 DNA reads TGCGGCAGCAGCTTGGGGACAACCATGGGCTATGGCTACACCTTC.

The chain uses TRBV7-9 and TRBJ2-5; unclear D gene. The V end lost 5 bases, the J end lost 2 bases, and 15 bases lay between the germline ends. This CDR3 contains 15 residues. From germline, CDR1 is SEHNR and CDR2 FQNEAQ (reference sequence). The CDR3 loop is CASSHPGLRQETQYF. The DNA for the CDR3 is TGTGCCAGCAGCCACCCTGGTCTTCGGCAAGAGACCCAGTACTTC. Using reference TRBV7-9 and TRBJ2-5 for the parts outside the CDR3, the full variable domain is DTGVSQNPRHKITKRGQNVTFRCDPISEHNRLYWYRQTLGQGPEFLTYFQNEAQLEKSRLLSDRFSAERPKGSFSTLEIQRTEQGDSAMYLCASSHPGLRQETQYFGPGTRLLVL.